The next 18 T cell receptor beta chains were all read from a single sample in a study of cytomegalovirus exposure and HLA in healthy donors. With 60 Vbeta and 13 Jbeta primers, the PCR was carried out. The assay was immunoSEQ multiplex PCR, and TCRdb's table has in-frame clones only and misses some. The data show 95,000 to 150,000 clones, with around 85% seen just once and 2.1% held by the top ten. The sample taken for sequencing was PBMCs. The origin of the receptors is a young man in good health and CMV-seronegative.

This clone was detected once. The gene calls are TRBV4-3 and TRBJ2-3, with a possible D match to TRBD1 (5 bases). The germline V gene has CDR1 LGHNA and CDR2 YSLEER. The CDR3 has 17 residues. The V end lost 2 bases, the J end lost 0 bases, and 15 bases lay between the germline ends. The CDR3 DNA follows: TGCGCCAGCAGCCAAACTCCTCCTGGGGCTAGCACAGATACGCAGTATTTT. Translation: CASSQTPPGASTDTQYF.

J is TRBJ1-6 and V is TRBV28; 10 nucleotides agree with TRBD1. Germline CDR1 is MDHEN and CDR2 is SYDVKM. The length of the CDR3 is 15 residues. V dropped 6 bases and J dropped 12; count of bases not matched to a gene: 11. CDR3 residues: CASRKLTGGAVPLHF. DNA for the CDR3: TGTGCCAGCAGGAAATTGACAGGGGGCGCGGTACCCCTCCACTTT.

The chain couples TRBV11-3 to TRBJ2-1, with a possible D match to TRBD2 (5 bases). Trimming shortened V by 6 bases and J by 7 bases, and 16 bases separated the two germline ends. Germline V gene sequence: CDR1 SGHNT, CDR2 YENEEA. The CDR3 runs to 14 residues. This chain's CDR3 is CASSYRTGKNEQFF. The CDR3 DNA is TGTGCCAGCAGTTATCGGACTGGAAAAAATGAGCAGTTCTTC.

The chain combines TRBV27 with TRBJ1-1, with TRBD1 as a possible D gene (6 bases). Trimming took off 4 bases at V and 4 bases at J, with 10 bases between the two ends. Germline CDR1 and CDR2: MNHEY and SMNVEV (reference sequence). This CDR3 region has 13 residues. This CDR3 is CASSWGQGTEAFF. The CDR3 region has the DNA TGTGCCAGCAGTTGGGGGCAGGGCACTGAAGCTTTCTTT.

V usage is TRBV5-1 and J usage is TRBJ2-1; 7 bases match TRBD1. CDR3 length equals 15 residues. The trim removed 2 bases at V and 3 bases at J, leaving 5 bases unmatched. Looked up from germline, CDR1 is SGHRS and CDR2 is YFSETQ. The CDR3 here is CASSFFDRDYNEQFF. DNA for the CDR3: TGCGCCAGCAGCTTCTTCGACAGGGACTACAATGAGCAGTTCTTC. Using reference TRBV5-1 and TRBJ2-1 for the parts outside the CDR3, the full variable domain is KAGVTQTPRYLIKTRGQQVTLSCSPISGHRSVSWYQQTPGQGLQFLFEYFSETQRNKGNFPGRFSGRQFSNSRSEMNVSTLELGDSALYLCASSFFDRDYNEQFFGPGTRLTVL.

The rearrangement links TRBV27 to TRBJ1-6; 7 bases line up with TRBD1. Germline assignment: CDR1 MNHEY and CDR2 SMNVEV (reference sequence). J lost 9 bases, V lost 3 bases, and 11 bases had no gene match. This CDR3 is built from 16 residues. CDR3 amino acids: CASSFPPGGTGSPLHF. As DNA, the CDR3 is TGTGCCAGCAGTTTCCCCCCAGGGGGGACGGGTTCACCCCTCCACTTT.

The V and J genes are TRBV10-3 and TRBJ2-5; 9 positions agree with TRBD2. This CDR3 has 17 residues. The trim removed 5 bases at V and 3 bases at J, leaving 13 bases unmatched. Germline assignment: CDR1 ENHRY and CDR2 SYGVKD. This CDR3 is CAISQSFTGLAKETQYF. The CDR3 nucleotides are TGTGCCATCAGTCAAAGCTTCACCGGACTAGCGAAAGAGACCCAGTACTTC.

This clone was seen a single time. The rearrangement joins TRBV5-6 to TRBJ2-3; TRBD2 agrees at 10 bases. The trim removed 3 bases at V and 4 bases at J, leaving 14 bases unmatched. The CDR3 runs to 18 residues. Germline loops: CDR1 SGHDT, CDR2 YYEEEE. CDR3 protein: CASSSVGSGGRYADTQYF. The DNA of the CDR3 is TGTGCCAGCAGCTCCGTAGGTAGCGGGGGGCGATACGCAGATACGCAGTATTTT.

The gene calls are TRBV5-1 and TRBJ1-6; D call uncertain. The CDR3 extends over 13 amino acids. Germline V gene lookup returns CDR1 SGHRS and CDR2 YFSETQ. V gave up 4 bases and J gave up 7 bases, with 9 bases separating them. CDR3 in DNA: TGCGCCAGCAGCCAAAGCGGGAATTCACCCCTCCACTTT. Translated: CASSQSGNSPLHF.

The gene calls are TRBV18 and TRBJ2-3; 11 bases are shared with TRBD1. J lost 6 bases, V lost 3 bases, and 5 bases had no gene match. The CDR3 contains 15 residues. CDR1 is KGHSH, CDR2 LQKENI, per germline. CDR3 protein: CASSPGTGGADTQYF. The DNA of the CDR3 is TGTGCCAGCTCACCGGGGACAGGGGGGGCCGATACGCAGTATTTT. Combining the CDR3 with reference TRBV18 and TRBJ2-3 gives the whole variable domain NAGVMQNPRHLVRRRGQEARLRCSPMKGHSHVYWYRQLPEEGLKFMVYLQKENIIDESGMPKERFSAEFPKEGPSILRIQQVVRGDSAAYFCASSPGTGGADTQYFGPGTRLTVL.

The chain combines TRBV6-5 with TRBJ2-2; D uncertain. CDR1 and CDR2 (germline): MNHEY, SVGAGI. The CDR3 length is 13 residues. Trimming took off 4 bases at V and 5 bases at J, with 8 bases between the two ends. CDR3 amino acids: CASSSPRTGELFF. CDR3 nucleotide sequence: TGTGCCAGCAGTTCGCCGAGGACCGGGGAGCTGTTTTTT.

The chain joins TRBV18 to TRBJ1-3; the D gene is possibly TRBD1 (5 bases). CDR1 is KGHSH, CDR2 LQKENI, per germline. The CDR3 contains 16 residues. The V end lost 1 base, the J end lost 0 bases, and 10 bases lay between the germline ends. The CDR3 reads CASSPLSGDSGNTIYF. CDR3 sequence (DNA): TGTGCCAGCTCACCACTTTCGGGGGACTCTGGAAACACCATATATTTT.

The chain is built from TRBV6-5 and TRBJ2-7; 7 bases are shared with TRBD1. In germline, CDR1 is MNHEY, CDR2 SVGAGI. V dropped 5 bases and J dropped 4; count of bases not matched to a gene: 8. CDR3 length: 14 amino acids. CDR3 bases: TGTGCCAGCAGTCGACAGGGATTGATGTACGAGCAGTACTTC. Protein sequence: CASSRQGLMYEQYF.

Comment on this clone: The same CDR3 can be traced to other DNA sequences in this sample. This rearrangement joins TRBV5-6 to TRBJ1-1; possibly TRBD1 for D (6 bases). The V gene lost 0 bases and the J gene lost 4 bases, with 7 bases spanning the gap. The CDR3 runs 13 residues. Germline values: CDR1 SGHDT, CDR2 YYEEEE. CDR3 nucleotide sequence: TGTGCCAGCAGCTTGGGCAGGGGCACTGAAGCTTTCTTT. Translating it yields CASSLGRGTEAFF.

The chain recombines TRBV18 with TRBJ2-5; TRBD1 aligns across 9 bases. The V segment lost 3 bases and the J segment 7 bases; nucleotides outside the gene matches: 12. Germline V lookup: CDR1 KGHSH, CDR2 LQKENI. This CDR3 contains 16 residues. This chain's CDR3 is CASSPGTGTRLGTQYF. The DNA of the CDR3 is TGTGCCAGCTCACCGGGGACAGGGACACGTTTAGGGACCCAGTACTTC.

V usage is TRBV29-1 and J usage is TRBJ2-2; D is possibly TRBD1 (5 bases). The CDR3 totals 14 residues. With 6 bases removed from V and 1 base from J, the gap between germline ends came to 12 bases. Looked up from germline, CDR1 is SQVTM and CDR2 is ANQGSEA. The CDR3 region has the DNA TGCAGCGTCAGGGTTAATGAGAACACCGGGGAGCTGTTTTTT. This codes for CSVRVNENTGELFF.

This clone was seen a few times. The CDR3 here is CASSPPFGTGDNYGYTF. Here the CDR3 DNA reads TGTGCCAGCTCACCACCGTTTGGGACAGGGGATAACTATGGCTACACCTTC. This chain uses TRBV18 with TRBJ1-2; 10 nucleotides align to TRBD1. The germline CDR1 and CDR2 sequences are KGHSH and LQKENI. The CDR3 sequence is 17 residues long. With 0 bases clipped from V and 1 base from J, the junction kept 5 bases outside the gene matches.

The chain combines TRBV5-4 with TRBJ2-7; the D gene is possibly TRBD2 (5 bases). The V gene's germline CDR1 is SGHNT and CDR2 YYREEE (reference sequence). This CDR3 is built from 13 residues. Trimming took 4 bases from V and 6 from J, leaving 14 bases between them. The chain's CDR3 is CASSPSGRGEQYF. The CDR3 DNA follows: TGTGCCAGCAGCCCCAGCGGACGGGGCGAGCAGTACTTC. Full variable domain (rest looked up from reference TRBV5-4 and TRBJ2-7): ETGVTQSPTHLIKTRGQQVTLRCSSQSGHNTVSWYQQALGQGPQFIFQYYREEENGRGNFPPRFSGLQFPNYSSELNVNALELDDSALYLCASSPSGRGEQYFGPGTRLTVT.